The 6 T cell receptor beta chains below were found in one sample sequenced in a study of technical replicates of blood from several donors. TCRdb's copy holds only in-frame clones and misses some; the assay was immunoSEQ multiplex PCR. Here the sample spans approximately 73,000 clones, 93% being singletons. The sequencing input was T cells isolated from PBMCs. Receptors originate from a human donor in good health.

J is TRBJ2-3 and V is TRBV18, with a tentative D call TRBD1 (6 bases). The germline CDR1 and CDR2 sequences are KGHSH and LQKENI. V gave up 1 base and J gave up 2 bases, with 13 bases separating them. This CDR3 has 16 amino acids. CDR3 region: CASSPLQGGHTDTQYF. The CDR3 DNA sequence: TGTGCCAGCTCACCACTACAGGGTGGGCACACAGATACGCAGTATTTT.

The V call is TRBV2, the J call TRBJ2-1; D gene uncertain. CDR1 is SNHLY and CDR2 is FYNNEI in the germline V gene. Between the trimmed V and J ends, which lost 8 bases and 6 bases, there was a span of 8 bases. The CDR3 covers 11 residues. The CDR3 loop is CASHYFNEQFF. Here the CDR3 DNA reads TGTGCCAGCCACTATTTCAATGAGCAGTTCTTC.

This rearrangement joins TRBV30 to TRBJ2-7; TRBD1 aligns across 9 bases. Unmatched junction bases numbered 5, after V lost 2 bases and J lost 3 bases. Germline V gene sequence: CDR1 GTSNPN, CDR2 SVGIG (reference sequence). The CDR3 totals 14 residues. The CDR3 sequence: CAWSPGTGFYEQYF. In DNA, the CDR3 is TGTGCCTGGAGTCCCGGGACAGGGTTCTACGAGCAGTACTTC.

The genes are TRBV28 and TRBJ2-1; D uncertain. The CDR3 has 12 residues. V shed 5 bases and J shed 13 bases, with 15 bases lying between them. CDR1 and CDR2 (germline): MDHEN, SYDVKM. CDR3 in amino acids: CASSPLSVYQFF. CDR3 sequence (DNA): TGTGCCAGCAGTCCCCTAAGCGTTTACCAGTTCTTC.

V gene TRBV4-2 combines with J gene TRBJ1-1; D possibly corresponds to TRBD1 (5 bases). From germline, CDR1 is LGHNA and CDR2 YNFKEQ. The V end lost 2 bases, the J end lost 7 bases, and 11 bases lay between the germline ends. This CDR3 region has 13 residues. The CDR3 nucleotides are TGTGCCAGCAGCCAAAGAAGGGGATTTGAAGCTTTCTTT. Amino acids: CASSQRRGFEAFF.

CDR3 protein: CASSVTGDEKLFF. CDR3 coding DNA: TGTGCCAGCAGCGTGACAGGGGATGAAAAACTGTTTTTT. The chain is built from TRBV5-4 and TRBJ1-4; 8 nucleotides align to TRBD1. Germline V gene lookup returns CDR1 SGHNT and CDR2 YYREEE (reference sequence). V lost 4 bases and J lost 6; bases outside the gene matches: 2. CDR3 size: 13 residues.